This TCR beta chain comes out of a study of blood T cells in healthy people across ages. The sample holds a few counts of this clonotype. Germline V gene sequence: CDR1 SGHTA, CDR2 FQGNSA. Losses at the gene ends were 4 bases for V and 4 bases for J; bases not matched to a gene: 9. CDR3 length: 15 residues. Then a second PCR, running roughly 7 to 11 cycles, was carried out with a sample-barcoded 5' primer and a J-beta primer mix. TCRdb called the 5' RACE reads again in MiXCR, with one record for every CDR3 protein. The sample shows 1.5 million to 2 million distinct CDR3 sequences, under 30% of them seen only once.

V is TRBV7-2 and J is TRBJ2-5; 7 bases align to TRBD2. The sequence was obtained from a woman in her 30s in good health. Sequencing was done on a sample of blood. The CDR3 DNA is TGTGCCAGCAGCTACCTGGGGGGAGGGAGAGAGACCCAGTACTTC. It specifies CASSYLGGGRETQYF.